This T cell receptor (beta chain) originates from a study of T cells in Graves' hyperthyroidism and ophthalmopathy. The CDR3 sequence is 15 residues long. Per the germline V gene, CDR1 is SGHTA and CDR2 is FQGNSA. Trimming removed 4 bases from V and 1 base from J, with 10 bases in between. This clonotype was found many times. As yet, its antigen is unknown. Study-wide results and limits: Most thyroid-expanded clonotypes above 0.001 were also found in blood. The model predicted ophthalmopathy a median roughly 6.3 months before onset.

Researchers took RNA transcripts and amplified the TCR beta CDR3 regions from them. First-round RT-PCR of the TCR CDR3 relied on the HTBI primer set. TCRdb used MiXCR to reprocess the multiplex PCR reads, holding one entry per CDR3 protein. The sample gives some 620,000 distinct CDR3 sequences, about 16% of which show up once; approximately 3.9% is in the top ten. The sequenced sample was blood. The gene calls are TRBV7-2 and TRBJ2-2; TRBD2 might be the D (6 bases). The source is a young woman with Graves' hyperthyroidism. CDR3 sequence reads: CASSSSGWNTGELFF. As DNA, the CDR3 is TGTGCCAGCAGCTCCAGCGGGTGGAACACCGGGGAGCTGTTTTTT. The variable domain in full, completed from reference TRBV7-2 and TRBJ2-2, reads GAGVSQSPSNKVTEKGKDVELRCDPISGHTALYWYRQSLGQGLEFLIYFQGNSAPDKSGLPSDRFSAERTGGSVSTLTIQRTQQEDSAVYLCASSSSGWNTGELFFGEGSRLTVL.